The following is a T cell receptor (beta chain) sequence with its context. Its antigen is as yet unknown. This sample stems from a study of OX40 agonist ivuxolimab in advanced cancers. Study-level information: Two cutaneous melanoma patients and one hepatocellular carcinoma patient, three in all, had partial responses.

This CDR3 contains 15 residues. V gave up 8 bases and J gave up 4 bases, with 20 bases separating them. CDR1 and CDR2 from the germline V gene are SGHTA and FQGNSA. Produced via immunoSEQ multiplex PCR; TCRdb's table is partial and in-frame only. The table records approximately 20,000 clones, 83% of them present only once. Study-level findings and limits: Researchers report that CD8+ T cells had, on average, more expanded clones than CD4+. With doses of 0.1 to 3.0 mg/kg, CD4+ and CD8+ blood T cells had undergone clonal expansion by week 6.

The sequencing used CD4+ or CD8+ T cells sorted from blood, collected in a trial of the OX40 agonist ivuxolimab. The receptor comes from an adult with an advanced solid tumor such as melanoma, head and neck, liver or kidney cancer. The rearrangement uses TRBV7-2 and TRBJ1-1; unclear D gene. CDR3 sequence (DNA): TGTGCCAGCGCCGAGACCGTTGGGTCCTTCACTGAAGCTTTCTTT. Protein: CASAETVGSFTEAFF.